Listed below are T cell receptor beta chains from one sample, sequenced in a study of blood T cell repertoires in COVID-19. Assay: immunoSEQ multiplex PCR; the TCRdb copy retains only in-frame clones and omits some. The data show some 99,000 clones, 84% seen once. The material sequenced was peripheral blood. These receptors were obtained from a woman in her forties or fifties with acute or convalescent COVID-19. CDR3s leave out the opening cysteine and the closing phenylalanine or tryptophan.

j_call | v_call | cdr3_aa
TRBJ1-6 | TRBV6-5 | ASSSQGKHSPLH
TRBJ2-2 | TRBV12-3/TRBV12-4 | ATKRTTGELF
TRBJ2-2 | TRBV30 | AWSVGGGELF
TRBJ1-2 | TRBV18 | ASSPPNSRGYGYT
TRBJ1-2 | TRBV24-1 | ATSDPTMVSGYT
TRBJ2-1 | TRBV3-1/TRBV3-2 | ASSQERVAGGLVDEQF
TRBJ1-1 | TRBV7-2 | ASSLVPLGTEAF
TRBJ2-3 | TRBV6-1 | ASSEEQGAGTQY
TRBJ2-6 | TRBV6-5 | ASGRGSSGANVLT
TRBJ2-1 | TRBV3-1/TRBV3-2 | ASSQVRGNEQF
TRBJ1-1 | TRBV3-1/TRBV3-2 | ASSQGPLGGAF
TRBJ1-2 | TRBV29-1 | SVARTPSSNYGYT
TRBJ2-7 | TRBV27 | ASTSGGYEQY
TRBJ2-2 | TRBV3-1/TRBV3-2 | ASSPYIRTSGGSMLF
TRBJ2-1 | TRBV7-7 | ASSGEGGEQF